A selection of T cell receptor beta chains follows, all from one sample in a study of CD8+CD57+ T cells in acquired aplastic anemia. TCRdb analysed the reads with MiXCR anew, one entry per CDR3 protein. The sample consists of hundreds of thousands of distinct CDR3 sequences, more than 45% of them appearing once. Sequenced: sorted CD4+, CD8+, or CD8+CD57+ T cells (not recorded which) from PBMCs. The receptor set was obtained from a human donor with aplastic anemia. CDR3s include the opening cysteine and the closing phenylalanine or tryptophan. A D gene is named only where the DNA matches it firmly. Only part of the rows carry a size: once, few, many, or a class if the clone is expanded.

>.|TRBV7-3|.|TRBJ1-6
CASSQDLFPVHENSYNSPLHF
TGTGCCAGCAGCCAAGATCTTTTTCCGGTTCACGAGAACTCCTATAATTCACCCCTCCACTTT
>.|TRBV9|.|TRBJ1-2
CASSVASYGYTF
TGTGCCAGCAGCGTAGCTTCCTATGGCTACACCTTC
>.|TRBV2|.|TRBJ2-7
CASSLTLRYEQYF
TGTGCCAGCAGTCTGACACTCCGGTACGAGCAGTACTTC
>many|TRBV6-5|.|TRBJ2-2
CASSYSLDGELFF
TGTGCCAGCAGTTACTCACTTGACGGGGAGCTGTTTTTT
>many|TRBV7-6|TRBD1|TRBJ2-7
CASSLDRGLINEQYF
TGTGCCAGCAGCTTAGACAGGGGGTTGATCAACGAGCAGTACTTC
>.|TRBV2|TRBD2|TRBJ2-1
CASSEIAGPYNEQFF
TGTGCCAGCAGTGAAATAGCGGGACCCTACAATGAGCAGTTCTTC
>.|TRBV25-1|.|TRBJ2-7
CASSESGRPYEQYF
TGTGCCAGCAGTGAGTCCGGTAGACCCTACGAGCAGTACTTC
>many|TRBV5-1|.|TRBJ2-5
CASSPYETTHQETQYF
TGCGCCAGCAGCCCTTACGAGACTACCCACCAAGAGACCCAGTACTTC
>.|TRBV5-8|.|TRBJ1-1
CASSLWTQEAFF
TGTGCCAGCAGCTTGTGGACCCAAGAAGCTTTCTTT
>many|TRBV29-1|TRBD2|TRBJ2-3
CSVERGLAGIDTQYF
TGCAGCGTTGAAAGGGGTCTAGCGGGAATAGATACGCAGTATTTT
>.|TRBV29-1|TRBD1|TRBJ1-5
CSSEQGAQPQHF
TGCAGCAGTGAACAGGGGGCTCAGCCCCAGCATTTT
>few|TRBV14|.|TRBJ2-2
CASSQNVHPRAGELFF
TGTGCCAGCAGCCAAAATGTACACCCCCGAGCCGGGGAGCTGTTTTTT
>.|TRBV6-4|.|TRBJ1-6
CASRGTNSPLHF
TGTGCCAGCAGAGGGACAAATTCACCCCTCCACTTT
>.|TRBV5-1|TRBD1|TRBJ2-7
CASSLGGTGKYEQYF
TGCGCCAGCAGCTTGGGGGGGACAGGGAAGTACGAGCAGTACTTC
>many|TRBV5-8|.|TRBJ1-6
CASSHRVGNSPLHF
TGTGCCAGCAGTCACAGGGTGGGCAATTCACCCCTCCACTTT
>many|TRBV4-1|.|TRBJ1-2
CASSQDRGIVNYGYTF
TGCGCCAGCAGCCAAGATCGGGGGATAGTAAACTATGGCTACACCTTC
>.|TRBV3-2|.|TRBJ2-7
CASSPMSPGGYEQYF
TGTGCCAGCAGCCCGATGTCCCCTGGGGGATACGAGCAGTACTTC
>many|TRBV5-8|.|TRBJ1-2
CASSSDSILYGYTF
TGTGCCAGCAGCTCGGACAGTATCCTATATGGCTACACCTTC
>.|TRBV19|.|TRBJ2-5
CASSISGTEGTQYF
TGTGCCAGTAGTATTTCGGGGACCGAGGGGACCCAGTACTTC
>.|TRBV7-6|TRBD2|TRBJ2-7
CASSLRTSGRVGELYF
TGTGCCAGCAGCCTCCGGACTAGCGGGAGGGTCGGGGAGCTGTACTTC
>many|TRBV28|.|TRBJ2-5
CASSPVGGKETQYF
TGTGCCAGCAGTCCAGTCGGGGGTAAAGAGACCCAGTACTTC
>.|TRBV2|.|TRBJ1-4
CASSAAEDEKLFF
TGTGCCAGCAGTGCGGCGGAAGATGAAAAACTGTTTTTT
>many|TRBV11-2|.|TRBJ2-7
CASSPGTQNGQYF
TGTGCCAGCAGCCCCGGGACTCAGAACGGGCAGTACTTC
>many|TRBV25-1|TRBD1|TRBJ1-2
CASSGPGQGARGPGYTF
TGTGCCAGCAGTGGACCGGGACAGGGGGCGCGAGGTCCTGGCTACACCTTC
>.|TRBV27|.|TRBJ2-1
CASSLTGSPYNEQFF
TGTGCCAGCAGTCTGACCGGGAGCCCCTACAATGAGCAGTTCTTC
>.|TRBV6-1|.|TRBJ1-2
CASSPLFGSYGYTF
TGTGCCAGCAGTCCTCTATTTGGGTCCTATGGCTACACCTTC
>.|TRBV4-1|TRBD2|TRBJ2-1
CASSQGGLAPTYNEQFF
TGCGCCAGCAGCCAGGGAGGACTAGCCCCGACCTACAATGAGCAGTTCTTC
>many|TRBV12-3/TRBV12-4|TRBD1|TRBJ2-7
CASSKWDRNYEQYF
TGTGCCAGCAGTAAATGGGACAGAAACTACGAGCAGTACTTC
>many|TRBV14|.|TRBJ1-6
CASSQVGAGNSPLHF
TGTGCCAGCAGCCAAGTGGGGGCTGGTAATTCACCCCTCCACTTT
>many|TRBV9|.|TRBJ2-1
CASSVGRNEQFF
TGTGCCAGCAGCGTAGGCCGAAATGAGCAGTTCTTC
>.|TRBV5-1|.|TRBJ2-2
CASSPNLNTGELFF
TGCGCCAGCAGCCCGAACTTGAACACCGGGGAGCTGTTTTTT
>.|TRBV25-1|.|TRBJ1-5
CASSISYEHF
TGTGCCAGCAGTATCAGCTACGAGCATTTT
>many|TRBV4-1|.|TRBJ2-5
CASSQFSGHQETQYF
TGCGCCAGCAGCCAATTTAGTGGCCACCAAGAGACCCAGTACTTC
>many|TRBV2|.|TRBJ1-6
CASVMNGGGNSPLHF
TGTGCCAGCGTTATGAACGGGGGCGGTAATTCACCCCTCCACTTT
>few|TRBV24-1|.|TRBJ2-5
CATSDTGARETQYF
TGTGCCACCAGCGATACCGGGGCCAGGGAGACCCAGTACTTC
>.|TRBV15|TRBD1|TRBJ2-7
CATSRASGQGLAYEQYF
TGTGCCACCAGCAGAGCCTCAGGACAGGGTCTTGCCTACGAGCAGTACTTC
>many|TRBV14|.|TRBJ1-1
CASSQVQGPRVTEAFF
TGTGCCAGCAGCCAAGTTCAGGGGCCCCGAGTCACTGAAGCTTTCTTT
>.|TRBV25-1|TRBD2|TRBJ2-7
CASSDVGGGLSYEQYF
TGTGCCAGCAGTGACGTCGGGGGAGGGTTGTCCTACGAGCAGTACTTC
>many|TRBV3-1|.|TRBJ2-1
CASGVEYEQFF
TGTGCCAGCGGGGTTGAGTATGAGCAGTTCTTC
>.|TRBV27|TRBD1|TRBJ1-2
CASSLSLTGGDGYTF
TGTGCCAGCAGTTTATCACTGACAGGGGGAGATGGCTACACCTTC
>many|TRBV7-8|TRBD2|TRBJ2-5
CASSLAPGLAGGTEETQYF
TGTGCCAGCAGCTTAGCGCCGGGACTAGCGGGGGGCACCGAAGAGACCCAGTACTTC
>.|TRBV20-1|.|TRBJ2-3
CSARDPLGGADTQYF
TGCAGTGCTAGAGATCCCTTAGGGGGAGCTGATACGCAGTATTTT
>.|TRBV7-2|TRBD2|TRBJ2-7
CASSSNRLAGGNEQYF
TGTGCCAGCAGCTCAAACAGACTAGCGGGGGGTAACGAGCAGTACTTC
>.|TRBV19|TRBD2|TRBJ2-7
CASSVALAGVVYYEQYF
TGTGCCAGTAGTGTAGCACTAGCGGGGGTGGTTTACTACGAGCAGTACTTC
>many|TRBV13|TRBD2|TRBJ2-5
CASSLRVAGGPGETQYF
TGTGCCAGCAGCTTAAGGGTAGCGGGGGGGCCGGGAGAGACCCAGTACTTC